The rows below give T cell receptor beta chains drawn from one sample of a study of long-term antiretroviral therapy in people with HIV. Repertoires were generated with immunoSEQ multiplex PCR, while TCRdb's copy carries only in-frame clones and drops some. This repertoire shows 20,000 to 30,000 clones, approximately 79% found once; its top ten account for 9% to 10%. Here the sequenced sample was unsorted PBMCs, taken 1.2 years after starting antiretroviral therapy. The source of these receptors is a woman aged 40 to 50 with HIV. Each CDR3 is given with its conserved first and last residue. A D gene is named only where the DNA matches it firmly. Size tells how often a clone was seen (once, few, many) or the class of an expanded clone, and some rows leave it out.

j_call v_call clone_size d_call cdr3_aa cdr3_nt
TRBJ2-5 TRBV5-6 NA TRBD1 CASSLPGGETQYF TGTGCCAGCAGCTTGCCAGGGGGAGAGACCCAGTACTTC
TRBJ2-7 TRBV7-9 NA NA CASSLDRDLSDEQYF TGTGCCAGCAGCTTAGACAGGGATTTATCGGACGAGCAGTACTTC
TRBJ2-3 TRBV18 NA TRBD2 CASSATSAGEDTQYF TGTGCCAGCTCAGCTACTAGCGCCGGGGAGGATACGCAGTATTTT
TRBJ2-7 TRBV2 NA NA CASTVESSYEQYF TGTGCCAGCACTGTCGAGAGCTCCTACGAGCAGTACTTC
TRBJ1-1 TRBV7-2 NA NA CASGWDGTEAFF TGTGCCAGTGGTTGGGATGGGACTGAAGCTTTCTTT
TRBJ2-7 TRBV5-6 NA NA CASSEGSYEQYF TGTGCCAGCAGCGAGGGATCCTACGAGCAGTACTTC
TRBJ1-2 TRBV18 NA TRBD1 CASSPGTELIGYTF TGTGCCAGCTCACCTGGGACAGAGCTTATTGGCTACACCTTC
TRBJ1-2 TRBV15 NA NA CATSRDSNYGYTF TGTGCCACCAGCAGGGACAGTAACTATGGCTACACCTTC
TRBJ2-3 TRBV29-1 NA NA CSVADTQYF TGCAGCGTTGCGGATACGCAGTATTTT
TRBJ1-3 TRBV18 NA NA CASSPPGPRSGNTIYF TGTGCCAGCTCACCACCGGGTCCCCGCTCTGGAAACACCATATATTTT
TRBJ1-5 TRBV19 NA NA CASQGVDNQPQHF TGTGCCAGCCAAGGGGTTGACAATCAGCCCCAGCATTTT
TRBJ1-1 TRBV10-1 few TRBD1 CASSESETGGFTEAFF TGCGCCAGCAGTGAGTCGGAAACAGGGGGCTTCACTGAAGCTTTCTTT
TRBJ2-3 TRBV15 once TRBD2 CATSRVREGPTDTQYF TGTGCCACCAGCAGAGTGCGGGAGGGTCCTACAGATACGCAGTATTTT
TRBJ2-3 TRBV29-1 NA TRBD2 CSGTSGGSYDTQYF TGCAGCGGAACTAGCGGGGGGTCATATGATACGCAGTATTTT
TRBJ2-5 TRBV18 NA NA CASSRATNQETQYF TGTGCCAGCTCACGGGCCACTAACCAAGAGACCCAGTACTTC
TRBJ2-1 TRBV7-6 NA NA CASSSPPRGSSYNEQFF TGTGCCAGCAGCTCCCCTCCCCGGGGGAGCTCCTACAATGAGCAGTTCTTC
TRBJ1-2 TRBV2 NA NA CASSESSRGIGYTF TGTGCCAGCAGTGAATCAAGTCGAGGGATCGGCTACACCTTC
TRBJ1-2 TRBV6-5 NA NA CATQSHGNYGYTF TGTGCCACCCAATCCCATGGCAACTATGGCTACACCTTC
TRBJ1-2 TRBV5-8 once NA CASSFQGNYGYTF TGTGCCAGCAGCTTCCAGGGGAACTATGGCTACACCTTC
TRBJ1-4 TRBV4-1 NA TRBD1 CASSPKGQGPTNEKLFF TGCGCCAGCAGCCCCAAAGGACAGGGTCCAACTAATGAAAAACTGTTTTTT
TRBJ2-5 TRBV6-5 NA NA CASSTRGPQETQYF TGTGCCAGCAGTACCCGTGGTCCTCAAGAGACCCAGTACTTC
TRBJ2-2 TRBV7-9 NA NA CASSQDTGELFF TGTGCCAGCAGCCAGGACACCGGGGAGCTGTTTTTT
TRBJ1-4 TRBV15 NA NA CATSIAGATNEKLFF TGTGCCACCAGCATAGCAGGCGCTACTAATGAAAAACTGTTTTTT